This TCR beta chain was recovered during a study of technical replicates of blood from a few donors. The repertoire was sequenced with immunoSEQ multiplex PCR; TCRdb's copy has only in-frame clones and lacks some. The sample has around 80,000 clones, about 98% seen once. Trimming pared 0 bases from V and 3 bases from J, leaving 10 bases between. This CDR3 is 14 amino acids long. Germline V gene lookup returns CDR1 SGHDT and CDR2 YYEEEE. The chain couples TRBV5-6 to TRBJ2-7; possibly TRBD2 for D (5 bases). The source of this sequence is a human donor in good health. Source material: T cells isolated from PBMCs. As DNA, the CDR3 is TGTGCCAGCAGCTTGGGCCCCGGGAACTACGAGCAGTACTTC. This encodes CASSLGPGNYEQYF.